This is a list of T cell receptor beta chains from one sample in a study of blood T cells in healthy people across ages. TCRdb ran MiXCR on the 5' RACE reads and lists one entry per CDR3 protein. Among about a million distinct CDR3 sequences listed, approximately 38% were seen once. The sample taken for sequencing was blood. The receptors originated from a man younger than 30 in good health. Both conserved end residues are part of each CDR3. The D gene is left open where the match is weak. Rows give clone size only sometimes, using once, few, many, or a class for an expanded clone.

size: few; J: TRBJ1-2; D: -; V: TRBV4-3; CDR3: CASSQDNRDTTYGYTF; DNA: TGCGCCAGCAGCCAAGATAATCGGGACACGACCTATGGCTACACCTTC
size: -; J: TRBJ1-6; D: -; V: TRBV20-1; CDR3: CSAREQDDSPLHF; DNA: TGCAGTGCTAGAGAACAAGACGATTCACCCCTCCACTTT
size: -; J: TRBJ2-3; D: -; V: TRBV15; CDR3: CATRKPSGTDTQYF; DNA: TGTGCCACTAGAAAGCCGTCCGGCACAGATACGCAGTATTTT
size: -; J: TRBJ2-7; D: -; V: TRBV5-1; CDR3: CASSLETTGEQYF; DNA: TGCGCCAGCAGCTTGGAGACTACAGGCGAGCAGTACTTC
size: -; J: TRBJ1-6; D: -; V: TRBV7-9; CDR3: CASSDRQRLNSPLHF; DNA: TGTGCCAGCAGCGACCGTCAGCGACTCAATTCACCCCTCCACTTT
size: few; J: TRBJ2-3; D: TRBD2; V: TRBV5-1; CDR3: CASSLGTSGGADTQYF; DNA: TGCGCCAGCAGCCTAGGGACTAGCGGGGGCGCAGATACGCAGTATTTT
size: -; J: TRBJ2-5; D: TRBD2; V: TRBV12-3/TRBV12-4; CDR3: CASSLAKRGDWETQYF; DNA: TGTGCCAGCAGTTTAGCTAAGCGGGGGGACTGGGAGACCCAGTACTTC
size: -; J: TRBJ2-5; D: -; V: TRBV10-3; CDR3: CAISVSREATLQEQYF; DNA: TGTGCCATCAGTGTTAGTAGGGAGGCTACTCTACAAGAGCAGTACTTC
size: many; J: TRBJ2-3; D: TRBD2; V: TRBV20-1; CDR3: CSARASGSTDTQYF; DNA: TGCAGTGCTAGGGCTAGCGGCTCCACAGATACGCAGTATTTT
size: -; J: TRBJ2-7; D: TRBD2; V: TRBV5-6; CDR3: CASSSAGGSYF; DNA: TGTGCCAGCAGCTCTGCCGGGGGGTCGTACTTC
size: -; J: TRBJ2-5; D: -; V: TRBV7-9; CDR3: CASSLAGPVRETQYF; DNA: TGTGCCAGCAGCTTAGCGGGCCCCGTGCGGGAGACCCAGTACTTC
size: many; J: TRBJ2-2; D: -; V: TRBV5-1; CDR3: CASSLVGGNTGELFF; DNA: TGCGCCAGCAGCTTGGTCGGGGGAAACACCGGGGAGCTGTTTTTT
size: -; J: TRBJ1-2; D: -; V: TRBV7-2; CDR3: CASSLTGTPSGYGYTF; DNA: TGTGCCAGCAGCCTTACCGGGACGCCCTCCGGCTATGGCTACACCTTC
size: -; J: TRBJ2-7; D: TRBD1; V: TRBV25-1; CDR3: CASRMTGATYEQYF; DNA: TGTGCCAGCAGGATGACAGGGGCCACCTACGAGCAGTACTTC
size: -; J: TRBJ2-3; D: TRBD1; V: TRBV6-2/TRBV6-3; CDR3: CASSYRDRVADTQYF; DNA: TGTGCCAGCAGTTACCGGGACAGGGTGGCCGATACGCAGTATTTT
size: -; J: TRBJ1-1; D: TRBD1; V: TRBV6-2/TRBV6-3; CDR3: CASKGTGYTEAFF; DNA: TGTGCCAGCAAAGGGACAGGGTACACTGAAGCTTTCTTT
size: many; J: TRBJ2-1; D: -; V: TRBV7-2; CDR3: CASSKGPSSYNEQFF; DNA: TGTGCCAGCAGCAAGGGACCGAGCTCCTACAATGAGCAGTTCTTC
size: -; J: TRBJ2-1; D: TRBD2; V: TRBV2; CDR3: CASSGEGLVGNEQFF; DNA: TGTGCCAGCAGTGGGGAGGGGCTGGTAGGCAATGAGCAGTTCTTC
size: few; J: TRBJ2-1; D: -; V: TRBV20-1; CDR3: CSATRLRNEQFF; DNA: TGCAGTGCTACTCGACTGCGGAATGAGCAGTTCTTC
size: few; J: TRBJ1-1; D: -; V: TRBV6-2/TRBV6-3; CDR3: CASRAYRNTEAFF; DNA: TGTGCCAGCAGGGCATACAGGAACACTGAAGCTTTCTTT
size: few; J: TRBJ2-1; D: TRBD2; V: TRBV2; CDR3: CASRIAGETSYNEQFF; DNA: TGTGCCAGCAGGATAGCGGGCGAAACCTCCTACAATGAGCAGTTCTTC
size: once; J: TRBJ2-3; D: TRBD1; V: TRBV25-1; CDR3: CASRPQGWTDTQYF; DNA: TGTGCCAGCAGGCCACAGGGGTGGACAGATACGCAGTATTTT
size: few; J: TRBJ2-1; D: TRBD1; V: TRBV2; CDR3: CASSDRQGGDEQFF; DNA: TGTGCCAGCAGTGACCGACAGGGGGGTGATGAGCAGTTCTTC
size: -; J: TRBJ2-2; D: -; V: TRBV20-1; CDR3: CSAREGHSNTGELFF; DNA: TGCAGTGCTAGAGAGGGACACTCGAACACCGGGGAGCTGTTTTTT
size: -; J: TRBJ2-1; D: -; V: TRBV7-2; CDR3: CASSLGFAVNEQFF; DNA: TGTGCCAGCAGCTTAGGGTTTGCGGTGAATGAGCAGTTCTTC
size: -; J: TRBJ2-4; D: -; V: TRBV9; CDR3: CASSPPSGQGFKEQYF; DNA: TGTGCCAGCAGCCCGCCCTCGGGGCAGGGTTTTAAGGAGCAGTACTTC
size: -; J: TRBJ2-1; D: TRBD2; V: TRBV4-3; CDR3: CASSQELAGKGEQFF; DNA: TGCGCCAGCAGCCAAGAGCTAGCGGGGAAAGGCGAGCAGTTCTTC
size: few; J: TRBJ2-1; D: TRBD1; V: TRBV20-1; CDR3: CSATPISGTDIYNEQFF; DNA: TGCAGTGCTACCCCCATCTCCGGGACAGATATTTACAATGAGCAGTTCTTC
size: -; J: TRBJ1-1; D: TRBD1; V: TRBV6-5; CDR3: CASSFIGTGRAEAFF; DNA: TGTGCCAGCAGTTTCATCGGGACAGGGAGGGCTGAAGCTTTCTTT
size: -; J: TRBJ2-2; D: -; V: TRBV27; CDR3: CASSLSSWGGELFF; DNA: TGTGCCAGCAGCTTATCAAGTTGGGGCGGGGAGCTGTTTTTT
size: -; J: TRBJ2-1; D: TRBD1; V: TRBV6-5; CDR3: CASSYRLTGTGLLYNEQFF; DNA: TGTGCCAGCAGTTACCGACTTACCGGGACAGGGTTACTCTACAATGAGCAGTTCTTC
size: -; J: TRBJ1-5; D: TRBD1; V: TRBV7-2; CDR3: CASSLQGRTGQPQHF; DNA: TGTGCCAGCAGCCTACAGGGGAGAACGGGGCAGCCCCAGCATTTT
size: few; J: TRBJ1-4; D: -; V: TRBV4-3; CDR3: CASSQDMSEKLFF; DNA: TGCGCCAGCAGCCAAGATATGAGCGAAAAACTGTTTTTT
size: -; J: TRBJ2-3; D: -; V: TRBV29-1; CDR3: CSVRSKMADTQYF; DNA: TGCAGCGTACGGTCGAAAATGGCAGATACGCAGTATTTT
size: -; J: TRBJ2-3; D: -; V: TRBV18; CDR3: CASSAKGGTDTQYF; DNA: TGTGCCAGCTCTGCCAAAGGAGGCACAGATACGCAGTATTTT
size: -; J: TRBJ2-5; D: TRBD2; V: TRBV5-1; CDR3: CASSLGSGVANEQYF; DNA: TGCGCCAGCAGCTTGGGTAGCGGGGTCGCCAATGAGCAGTACTTC
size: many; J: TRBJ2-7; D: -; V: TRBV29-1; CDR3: CSVSQDSPYEQYF; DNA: TGCAGCGTTAGCCAGGACAGCCCCTACGAGCAGTACTTC
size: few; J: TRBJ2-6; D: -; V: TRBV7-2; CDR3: CASSTAPSGANVLTF; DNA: TGTGCCAGCAGCACCGCTCCCTCTGGGGCCAACGTCCTGACTTTC
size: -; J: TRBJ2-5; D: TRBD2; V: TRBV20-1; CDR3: CSAQIAGDQETQYF; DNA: TGCAGTGCACAAATAGCGGGAGACCAAGAGACCCAGTACTTC
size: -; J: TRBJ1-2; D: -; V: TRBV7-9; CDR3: CASSSRAGPYSRNYGYTF; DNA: TGTGCCAGCAGCTCCCGAGCAGGGCCCTATTCGCGTAACTATGGCTACACCTTC
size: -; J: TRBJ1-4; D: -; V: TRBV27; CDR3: CASRDRTNEKLFF; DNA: TGTGCCAGCAGGGACAGAACTAATGAAAAACTGTTTTTT
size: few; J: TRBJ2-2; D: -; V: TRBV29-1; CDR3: CSVADVGELFF; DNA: TGCAGCGTGGCGGACGTCGGGGAGCTGTTTTTT
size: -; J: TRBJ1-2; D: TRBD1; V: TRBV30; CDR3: CAWEGQGTSGFYGYTF; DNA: TGTGCCTGGGAGGGACAGGGGACGTCCGGCTTCTATGGCTACACCTTC
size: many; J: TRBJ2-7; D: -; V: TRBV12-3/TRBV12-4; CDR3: CASSWVSYEQYF; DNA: TGTGCCAGCAGTTGGGTTTCCTACGAGCAGTACTTC
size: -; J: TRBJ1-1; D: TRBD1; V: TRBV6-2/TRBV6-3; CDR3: CASTWDRTEAFF; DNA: TGTGCCAGTACGTGGGACAGAACTGAAGCTTTCTTT
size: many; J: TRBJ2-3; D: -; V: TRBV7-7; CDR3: CASSSGPTDTQYF; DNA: TGTGCTAGCAGCTCCGGGCCGACAGATACGCAGTATTTT
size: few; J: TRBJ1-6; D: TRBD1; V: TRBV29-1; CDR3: CSVEFLSEVRGGNSPLHF; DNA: TGCAGCGTTGAATTCTTATCCGAAGTCAGGGGGGGTAACTCACCCCTCCACTTT
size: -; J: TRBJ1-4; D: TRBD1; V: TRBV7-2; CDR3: CASSSQSTGGLNEKLFF; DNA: TGTGCCAGCAGCTCGCAATCGACAGGGGGATTGAATGAAAAACTGTTTTTT
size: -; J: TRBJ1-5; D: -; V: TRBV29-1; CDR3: CSVGAIQGQPQHF; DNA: TGCAGCGTTGGAGCAATACAGGGTCAGCCCCAGCATTTT
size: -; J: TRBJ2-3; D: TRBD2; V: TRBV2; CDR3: CASSSRARGGNRYF; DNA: TGTGCCAGCAGTTCACGGGCCCGCGGGGGAAATCGGTATTTT
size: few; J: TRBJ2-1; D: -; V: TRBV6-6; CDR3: CASSPGRGGYNEQFF; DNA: TGTGCCAGCAGTCCCGGGCGGGGAGGCTACAATGAGCAGTTCTTC
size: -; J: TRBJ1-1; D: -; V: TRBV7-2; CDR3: CASSLVTGGSNTEAFF; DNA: TGTGCCAGCAGCTTAGTCACGGGGGGTTCGAACACTGAAGCTTTCTTT
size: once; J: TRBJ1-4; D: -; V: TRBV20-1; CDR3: CSARDSSVTNEKLFF; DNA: TGCAGTGCTAGAGATAGCAGCGTCACTAATGAAAAACTGTTTTTT
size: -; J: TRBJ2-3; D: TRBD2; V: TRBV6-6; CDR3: CTSSFNRGGQTDTQYF; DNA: TGTACCAGCAGCTTCAATCGGGGGGGCCAGACAGATACGCAGTATTTT
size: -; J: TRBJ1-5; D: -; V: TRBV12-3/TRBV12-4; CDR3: CASTRDDQPQHF; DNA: TGTGCCAGCACCCGCGATGACCAGCCCCAGCATTTT
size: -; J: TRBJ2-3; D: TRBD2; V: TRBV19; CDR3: CASSPLTSGSTDTQYF; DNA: TGTGCCAGTAGTCCCCTAACTAGCGGTTCCACAGATACGCAGTATTTT
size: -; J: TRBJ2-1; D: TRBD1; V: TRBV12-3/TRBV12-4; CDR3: CASSNAGGTYNEQFF; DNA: TGTGCCAGCAGTAACGCAGGGGGCACCTACAATGAGCAGTTCTTC
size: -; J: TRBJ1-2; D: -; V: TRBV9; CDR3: CASSVDPGPIPNYGYTF; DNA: TGTGCCAGCAGCGTAGATCCGGGGCCGATCCCTAACTATGGCTACACCTTC